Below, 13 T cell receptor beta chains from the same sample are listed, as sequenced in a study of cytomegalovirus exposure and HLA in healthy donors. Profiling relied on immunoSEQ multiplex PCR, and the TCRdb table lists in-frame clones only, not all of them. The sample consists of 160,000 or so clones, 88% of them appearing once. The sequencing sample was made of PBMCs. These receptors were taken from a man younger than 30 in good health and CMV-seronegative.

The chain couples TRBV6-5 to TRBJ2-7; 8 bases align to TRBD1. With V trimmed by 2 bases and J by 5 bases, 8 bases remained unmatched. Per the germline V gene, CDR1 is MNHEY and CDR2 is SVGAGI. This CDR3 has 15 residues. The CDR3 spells CASSYRGTGRDEQYF. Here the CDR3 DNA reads TGTGCCAGCAGTTACAGAGGGACAGGTCGCGACGAGCAGTACTTC.

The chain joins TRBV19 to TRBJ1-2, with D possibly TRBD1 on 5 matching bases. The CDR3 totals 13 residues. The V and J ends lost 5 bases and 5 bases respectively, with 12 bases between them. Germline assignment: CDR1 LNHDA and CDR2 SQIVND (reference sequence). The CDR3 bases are TGTGCCAGTAGTCCGGGGGAGGTGTATGGCTACACCTTC. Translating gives CASSPGEVYGYTF.

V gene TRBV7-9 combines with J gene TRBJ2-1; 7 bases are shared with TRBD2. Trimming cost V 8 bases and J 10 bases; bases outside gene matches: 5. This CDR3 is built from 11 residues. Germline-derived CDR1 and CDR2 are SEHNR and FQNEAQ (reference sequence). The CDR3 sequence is CASLGRGEQFF. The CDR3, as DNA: TGTGCCAGCCTCGGGCGGGGGGAGCAGTTCTTC.

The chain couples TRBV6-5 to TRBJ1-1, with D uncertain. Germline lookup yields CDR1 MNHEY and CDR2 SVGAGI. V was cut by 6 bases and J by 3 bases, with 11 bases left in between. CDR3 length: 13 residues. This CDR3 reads CASSSFQDTEAFF. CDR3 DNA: TGTGCCAGCAGCTCGTTCCAGGACACTGAAGCTTTCTTT.

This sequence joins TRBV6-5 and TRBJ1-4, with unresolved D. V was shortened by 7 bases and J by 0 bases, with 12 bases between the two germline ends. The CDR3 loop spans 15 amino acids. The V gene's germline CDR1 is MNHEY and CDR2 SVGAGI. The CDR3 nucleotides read TGTGCCAGCACCCCCCAGCGGCCAACTAATGAAAAACTGTTTTTT. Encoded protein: CASTPQRPTNEKLFF.

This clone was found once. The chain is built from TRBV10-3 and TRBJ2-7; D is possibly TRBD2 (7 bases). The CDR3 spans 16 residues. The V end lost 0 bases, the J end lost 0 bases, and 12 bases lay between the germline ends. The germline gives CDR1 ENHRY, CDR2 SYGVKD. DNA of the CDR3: TGTGCCATCAGTGAGTCGAGGGGGGGGAGCTCCTACGAGCAGTACGTC. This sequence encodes CAISESRGGSSYEQYV.

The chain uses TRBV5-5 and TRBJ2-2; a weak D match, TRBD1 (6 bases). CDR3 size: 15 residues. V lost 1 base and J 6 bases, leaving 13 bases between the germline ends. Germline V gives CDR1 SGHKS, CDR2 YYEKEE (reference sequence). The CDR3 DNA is TGTGCCAGCAGCTTGATTGGGGGCGGCTCCGGGGAGCTGTTTTTT. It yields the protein CASSLIGGGSGELFF.

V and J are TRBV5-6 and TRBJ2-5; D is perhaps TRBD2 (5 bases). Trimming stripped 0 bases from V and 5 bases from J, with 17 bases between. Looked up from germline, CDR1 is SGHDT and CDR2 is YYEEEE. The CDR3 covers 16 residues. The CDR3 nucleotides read TGTGCCAGCAGCTTGGAAGCGGTTAAGTTTTGGGAGACCCAGTACTTC. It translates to CASSLEAVKFWETQYF.

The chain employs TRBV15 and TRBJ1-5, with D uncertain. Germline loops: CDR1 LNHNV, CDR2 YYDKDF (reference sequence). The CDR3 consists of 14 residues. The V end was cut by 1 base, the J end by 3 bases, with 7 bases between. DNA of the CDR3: TGTGCCACCAGCAGAGGGCCCAACAATCAGCCCCAGCATTTT. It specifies CATSRGPNNQPQHF.

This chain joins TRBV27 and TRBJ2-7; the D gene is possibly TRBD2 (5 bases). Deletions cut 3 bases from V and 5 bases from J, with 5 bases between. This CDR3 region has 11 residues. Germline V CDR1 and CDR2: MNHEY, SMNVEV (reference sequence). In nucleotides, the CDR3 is TGTGCCAGCAGTTTCGGGAACGAGCAGTACTTC. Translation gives CASSFGNEQYF.

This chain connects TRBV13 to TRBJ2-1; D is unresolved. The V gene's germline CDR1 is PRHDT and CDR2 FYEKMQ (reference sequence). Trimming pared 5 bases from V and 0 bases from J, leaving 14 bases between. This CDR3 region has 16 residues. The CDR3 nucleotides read TGTGCCAGCAGCGCCGAGTCCTTGAGCTCCTACAATGAGCAGTTCTTC. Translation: CASSAESLSSYNEQFF.

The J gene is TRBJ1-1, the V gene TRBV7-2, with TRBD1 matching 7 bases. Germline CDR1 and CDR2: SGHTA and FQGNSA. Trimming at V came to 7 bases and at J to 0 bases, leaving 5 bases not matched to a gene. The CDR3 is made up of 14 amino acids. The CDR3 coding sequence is TGTGCCAGCACCTGGACAGGTGTGAACACTGAAGCTTTCTTT. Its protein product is CASTWTGVNTEAFF.

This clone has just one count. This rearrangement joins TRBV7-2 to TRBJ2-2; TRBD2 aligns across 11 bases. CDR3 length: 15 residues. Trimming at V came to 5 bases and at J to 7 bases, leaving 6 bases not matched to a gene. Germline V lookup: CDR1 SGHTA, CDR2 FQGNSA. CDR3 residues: CASSPLAGGNGELFF. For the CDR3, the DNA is TGTGCCAGCAGCCCCTTAGCGGGAGGGAACGGGGAGCTGTTTTTT.